These 14 T cell receptor beta chains were sequenced from one sample in a study of cytotoxic CD8 clonotypes in ibrutinib-treated CLL. TCRdb keeps only in-frame clones here, not all; method: immunoSEQ multiplex PCR. The table lists more than 12,000 clones, approximately 58% of them singletons. The sequencing here drew on PBMCs, taken before ibrutinib treatment. These receptors all stem from a human donor with chronic lymphocytic leukemia.

This chain connects TRBV9 to TRBJ2-5; D tentatively reads TRBD1 or TRBD2 (5 bases each). CDR1 and CDR2 (germline): SGDLS, YYNGEE. The V gene lost 3 bases and the J gene lost 1 base, with 19 bases spanning the gap. The CDR3 runs to 17 residues. CDR3 protein: CASSALGTTGPQETQYF. The CDR3 coding sequence is TGTGCCAGCAGCGCTCTGGGGACGACCGGTCCCCAAGAGACCCAGTACTTC.

This chain joins TRBV6-6 and TRBJ2-2; D gene ambiguous. The CDR3 covers 14 residues. In germline, CDR1 is MNHNY, CDR2 SVGAGI (reference sequence). The V end lost 0 bases, the J end lost 7 bases, and 9 bases lay between the germline ends. The CDR3 loop reads CASSYSTLGGELFF. The CDR3 DNA is TGTGCCAGCAGTTACTCAACCCTCGGCGGGGAGCTGTTTTTT.

The chain has TRBV9 and TRBJ2-4; TRBD2 matches 9 bases. The CDR3 is made up of 18 amino acids. Unmatched junction bases numbered 15, after V lost 0 bases and J lost 8 bases. From germline, CDR1 is SGDLS and CDR2 YYNGEE. CDR3 nucleotide sequence: TGTGCCAGCAGCGTAGGTGGCGGGGGGGCCGGCGGGAATCACATTCAGTACTTC. Protein sequence: CASSVGGGGAGGNHIQYF.

The rearrangement joins TRBV7-2 to TRBJ2-3, with D hard to call. This CDR3 has 14 amino acids. Germline V gene lookup returns CDR1 SGHTA and CDR2 FQGNSA. V was cut by 3 bases and J by 2 bases, with 9 bases left in between. In nucleotides, the CDR3 is TGTGCCAGCAGCTTTGTCGGGTACACAGATACGCAGTATTTT. It translates to CASSFVGYTDTQYF.

The chain's CDR3 is CASALGDSTTDTQYF. The CDR3 bases are TGTGCTAGTGCGTTGGGGGACTCCACCACAGATACGCAGTATTTT. The chain has TRBV12-5 and TRBJ2-3; TRBD2 is a possible D gene (6 bases). V was shortened by 7 bases and J by 2 bases, with 16 bases between the two germline ends. CDR1 and CDR2 (germline): LGHNT, FRNRAP. The CDR3 totals 15 residues.

This clone was observed a handful of times. The V gene is TRBV6-5, the J gene TRBJ2-5, with 7 bases identical to TRBD1. CDR1 is MNHEY, CDR2 SVGAGI, per germline. The CDR3 runs 12 residues. V lost 7 bases to trimming and J lost 4 bases; unmatched junction nucleotides: 3. The CDR3 bases are TGTGCCAGCACGACAGGGTCAGAGACCCAGTACTTC. Protein sequence: CASTTGSETQYF.

The V and J genes are TRBV7-9 and TRBJ2-1, with unresolved D. V was pared by 2 bases and J by 9 bases, with 8 bases between. The CDR3 is made up of 12 amino acids. Germline loops: CDR1 SEHNR, CDR2 FQNEAQ (reference sequence). The CDR3 DNA reads TGTGCCAGCAGCTTAATCAGTGTTGAGCAGTTCTTC. This encodes CASSLISVEQFF.

This chain uses TRBV30 with TRBJ2-5; tentatively, D is TRBD1 (6 bases). The CDR3 extends over 14 amino acids. The germline CDR1 and CDR2 sequences are GTSNPN and SVGIG (reference sequence). Between the trimmed V and J ends, which lost 2 bases and 4 bases, there was a span of 14 bases. CDR3 DNA: TGTGCCTGGAGTTTGGGGGCAGGGCGAGAGACCCAGTACTTC. This sequence encodes CAWSLGAGRETQYF.

This clone occurred a few times. The CDR3 coding sequence is TGTGCCAGTAGCGAGGGACGTCAAGAGACCCAGTACTTC. This encodes CASSEGRQETQYF. V is TRBV19 and J is TRBJ2-5; D assignment may be TRBD1 or TRBD2 (5 bases each). Germline CDR1 is LNHDA and CDR2 is SQIVND (reference sequence). CDR3 length equals 13 residues. Between the trimmed V and J ends, which lost 6 bases and 2 bases, there was a span of 10 bases.

J is TRBJ2-7 and V is TRBV6-5, with 13 positions matching TRBD2. V lost 5 bases, J lost 3 bases, and 4 bases stayed unmatched. Germline assignment: CDR1 MNHEY and CDR2 SVGAGI. CDR3 size: 15 residues. CDR3 in amino acids: CASSKLAGGLYEQYF. The CDR3 nucleotides read TGTGCCAGCAGTAAACTAGCGGGAGGGCTCTACGAGCAGTACTTC.

The V call is TRBV10-1, the J call TRBJ2-3, with D perhaps being TRBD1 or TRBD2 (5 bases each). The ends were cut back, 3 bases at V and 4 bases at J, with 11 bases in the middle. Per germline, CDR1 WNHNN and CDR2 SYGVQD (reference sequence). This CDR3 region has 14 residues. CDR3 residues: CASSDPGLPDTQYF. The CDR3 DNA reads TGCGCCAGCAGTGATCCGGGGCTCCCAGATACGCAGTATTTT.

The V gene is TRBV19, the J gene TRBJ2-2, with 13 nucleotides matching TRBD2. This CDR3 comprises 13 residues. From germline, CDR1 is LNHDA and CDR2 SQIVND (reference sequence). Trimming took 9 bases from V and 6 from J; bases not matched to a gene: 1. The CDR3 spells CASGLAGAGELFF. As DNA, the CDR3 is TGTGCCAGCGGACTAGCGGGAGCCGGGGAGCTGTTTTTT.

The chain employs TRBV15 and TRBJ2-2; D is undetermined. The length of the CDR3 is 13 residues. Germline CDR1 reads LNHNV; CDR2 reads YYDKDF (reference sequence). V lost 3 bases and J lost 6, with 8 bases in between. This CDR3 is CATSSKIAGELFF. In DNA form, the CDR3 reads TGTGCCACCAGCAGTAAGATAGCCGGGGAGCTGTTTTTT.

This chain joins TRBV6-5 and TRBJ2-5, with TRBD2 matching over 14 bases. V lost 2 bases to trimming and J lost 6 bases; unmatched junction nucleotides: 5. The CDR3 totals 16 residues. Germline-derived CDR1 and CDR2 are MNHEY and SVGAGI. CDR3 protein: CASSYRTSGRSKTQYF. The CDR3 DNA reads TGTGCCAGCAGTTACCGGACTAGCGGGAGGTCAAAGACCCAGTACTTC.